The 17 T cell receptor beta chains in this list originate from one sample, sequenced in a study of blood T cell repertoires in COVID-19. Libraries were prepared by immunoSEQ multiplex PCR; TCRdb keeps only in-frame clonotypes and omits some of them. The sample holds about 140,000 clones, 81% seen once. Sequencing was carried out using peripheral blood. The source is a human donor in a cohort sampled during active COVID-19.

The V and J genes are TRBV5-6 and TRBJ2-5, with 10 bases lining up with TRBD1. Unmatched junction bases numbered 5, after V lost 4 bases and J lost 5 bases. The CDR3 runs to 14 residues. Germline-derived CDR1 and CDR2 are SGHDT and YYEEEE. CDR3 sequence (DNA): TGTGCCAGCAGCCCTCGGACAGGGGGGGAGACCCAGTACTTC. Protein: CASSPRTGGETQYF.

The J gene is TRBJ2-4, the V gene TRBV7-9; TRBD2 agrees at 12 bases. From germline, CDR1 is SEHNR and CDR2 FQNEAQ (reference sequence). This CDR3 spans 16 amino acids. Trimming at V came to 5 bases and at J to 3 bases, leaving 5 bases not matched to a gene. The CDR3 here is CASSPRLAGDKNIQYF. For the CDR3, the DNA is TGTGCCAGCAGCCCCCGACTAGCGGGGGACAAAAACATTCAGTACTTC. Using reference TRBV7-9 and TRBJ2-4 for the parts outside the CDR3, the full variable domain is DTGVSQNPRHKITKRGQNVTFRCDPISEHNRLYWYRQTLGQGPEFLTYFQNEAQLEKSRLLSDRFSAERPKGSFSTLEIQRTEQGDSAMYLCASSPRLAGDKNIQYFGAGTRLSVL.

The V and J genes are TRBV29-1 and TRBJ2-2, with 8 bases identical to TRBD2. With 6 bases clipped from V and 5 bases from J, the junction kept 11 bases outside the gene matches. Germline V CDR1 and CDR2: SQVTM, ANQGSEA. The CDR3 is made up of 15 amino acids. The CDR3 DNA reads TGCAGCGTAGCGGGCCTAGCGGGTTCAACCGGGGAGCTGTTTTTT. Its translation is CSVAGLAGSTGELFF.

J is TRBJ2-1 and V is TRBV5-1; 7 bases agree with TRBD2. Germline V gives CDR1 SGHRS, CDR2 YFSETQ. This CDR3 is built from 15 residues. V was clipped by 1 base and J by 8 bases; unmatched bases: 9. Here the CDR3 reads CASSLSGRVDDEQFF. CDR3 DNA: TGCGCCAGCAGCTTGAGTGGGAGGGTTGACGATGAGCAGTTCTTC.

V gene TRBV7-9 combines with J gene TRBJ1-1; D gene ambiguous. The V end lost 2 bases, the J end lost 3 bases, and 13 bases lay between the germline ends. Germline lookup yields CDR1 SEHNR and CDR2 FQNEAQ (reference sequence). The CDR3 extends over 15 amino acids. The CDR3 nucleotides read TGTGCCAGCAGCTTACCTCTCGGGATGGACACTGAAGCTTTCTTT. Encoded protein: CASSLPLGMDTEAFF.

This chain joins TRBV15 and TRBJ1-5, with TRBD1 matching over 9 bases. Germline CDR1 is LNHNV and CDR2 is YYDKDF (reference sequence). Germline trimming cut 1 base from V and 7 bases from J; bases unmatched to any gene: 8. The CDR3 is made up of 16 amino acids. CDR3 DNA sequence: TGTGCCACCAGCAGAGGGGGGACAGGGCAAACACAGCCCCAGCATTTT. Translating gives CATSRGGTGQTQPQHF.

V is TRBV5-1 and J is TRBJ2-7; maybe TRBD1 (6 bases). The V end was cut by 2 bases, the J end by 2 bases, with 14 bases between. The CDR3 contains 15 residues. Germline values: CDR1 SGHRS, CDR2 YFSETQ. CDR3 in DNA: TGCGCCAGCAGCTTACTGACAGGCCAAACCTACGAGCAGTACTTC. This gives the protein CASSLLTGQTYEQYF.

The V and J genes are TRBV25-1 and TRBJ1-6, with D hard to call. Germline loops: CDR1 MGHDK, CDR2 SYGVNS. With 1 base removed from V and 0 bases from J, the gap between germline ends came to 7 bases. This CDR3 spans 16 amino acids. This chain's CDR3 is CASSEFRSSYNSPLHF. CDR3 nucleotide sequence: TGTGCCAGCAGTGAATTCCGGAGCTCCTATAATTCACCCCTCCACTTT.

Concerning this clone: Within the sample, other DNA sequences also encode this same CDR3. The rearrangement joins TRBV5-1 to TRBJ2-5; TRBD2 aligns across 8 bases. This CDR3 region has 15 residues. Germline V CDR1 and CDR2: SGHRS, YFSETQ. Unmatched junction bases numbered 2, after V lost 0 bases and J lost 1 base. DNA for the CDR3: TGCGCCAGCAGCTTGGCAGGGACTAGCCAAGAGACCCAGTACTTC. Its protein is CASSLAGTSQETQYF.

This chain joins TRBV5-4 and TRBJ2-2; 12 nucleotides match TRBD2. Per germline, CDR1 SGHNT and CDR2 YYREEE (reference sequence). J gave up 6 bases and V 4 bases, and 10 bases lay outside the gene matches. The CDR3 loop spans 17 amino acids. The CDR3 coding sequence is TGTGCCAGCAGCCCCCCTAGCGGGAGGGCTGTTGCCGGGGAGCTGTTTTTT. It specifies CASSPPSGRAVAGELFF.

The CDR3 protein is CASSLVSGVVVGEKLFF. The CDR3 region has the DNA TGTGCCAGCAGCTTAGTTTCAGGGGTGGTAGTCGGTGAAAAACTGTTTTTT. This sequence joins TRBV7-2 and TRBJ1-4; D is perhaps TRBD1 (6 bases). Germline lookup yields CDR1 SGHTA and CDR2 FQGNSA. Trimming shortened V by 1 base and J by 7 bases, and 19 bases separated the two germline ends. The CDR3 runs 17 residues.

The J gene is TRBJ2-5, the V gene TRBV18; TRBD1 aligns across 10 bases. This CDR3 spans 16 amino acids. The germline V gene encodes CDR1 KGHSH and CDR2 LQKENI. V was pared by 0 bases and J by 6 bases, with 7 bases of the junction left unmatched. The CDR3 loop is CASSPPATGGGKTQYF. As DNA, the CDR3 is TGTGCCAGCTCACCACCCGCGACAGGGGGCGGTAAGACCCAGTACTTC.

There are a few counts of this clone. V gene TRBV7-3 combines with J gene TRBJ2-2; D call uncertain. CDR1 is SGHTA and CDR2 is FQGTGA in the germline V gene. The V and J ends lost 0 bases and 5 bases respectively, with 4 bases between them. This CDR3 region has 13 residues. In DNA, the CDR3 is TGTGCCAGCAGCTTAACCGGGACCGGGGAGCTGTTTTTT. Translated: CASSLTGTGELFF.

The V gene is TRBV24-1, the J gene TRBJ2-7, with 9 bases fitting TRBD1. The CDR3 consists of 16 residues. The V and J ends lost 4 bases and 0 bases, in that order; junction bases with no gene match: 6. Germline CDR1 and CDR2: KGHDR and SFDVKD. The CDR3, as DNA: TGTGCCACCAGTGACGCCGGGACAGGGTCCTCCTACGAGCAGTACTTC. This translates into CATSDAGTGSSYEQYF.

The CDR3 DNA reads as TGTGCCAGCAGTTATCGCCTGGGACAGGGTTATAGCAATCAGCCCCAGCATTTT. Its protein is CASSYRLGQGYSNQPQHF. The chain carries TRBV6-2 or TRBV6-3 and TRBJ1-5, with TRBD1 matching 9 bases. The CDR3 consists of 18 residues. The germline V gene encodes CDR1 MNHEY and CDR2 SVGEGT. The junction had 9 bases not matched to a gene; V was cut back by 3 bases and J by 0 bases.

V usage is TRBV7-9 and J usage is TRBJ2-7; D remains ambiguous. Germline V gene sequence: CDR1 SEHNR, CDR2 FQNEAQ (reference sequence). The CDR3 loop spans 13 amino acids. Between the trimmed V and J ends, which lost 3 bases and 1 base, there was a span of 7 bases. The CDR3 loop is CASSFGQSYEQYF. The CDR3, as DNA: TGTGCCAGCAGCTTTGGGCAGTCCTACGAGCAGTACTTC.

The chain links TRBV24-1 to TRBJ1-2; TRBD1 matches at 7 bases. Germline V gene data show CDR1 as KGHDR and CDR2 as SFDVKD. This CDR3 spans 14 amino acids. J lost 4 bases, V lost 1 base, and 2 bases had no gene match. CDR3 region: CATSDFRDSYGYTF. The CDR3 DNA is TGTGCCACCAGTGATTTCCGGGACAGCTATGGCTACACCTTC.